This T cell receptor beta chain was sequenced in a study of control samples from healthy donors and cancer patients. Sequenced by immunoSEQ multiplex PCR; TCRdb stores in-frame clones only, minus some. There are some 49,000 clones in the sample; more than 80% occur only once, and about 0.74% lies in the top ten. V lost 6 bases, J lost 1 base, and 12 bases lay in between. Germline V CDR1 and CDR2: LGHNT, FRNRAP. The CDR3 is made up of 14 amino acids. This clone has a single count. The V gene is TRBV12-5, the J gene TRBJ1-1, with D tentatively TRBD1 (6 bases). This TCR was sampled from a young man with colorectal cancer. The sequenced sample was PBMCs. CDR3 region: CASGTGRPNTEAFF. In nucleotides, the CDR3 is TGTGCTAGTGGAACAGGGAGGCCGAACACTGAAGCTTTCTTT.